The rows below give T cell receptor beta chains drawn from one sample of a study of beta chain features in type 1 diabetes. Assay: immunoSEQ multiplex PCR; the TCRdb copy retains only in-frame clones and omits some. Found here are around 710,000 clones, 9.5% to 15% of them singletons; the top ten hold around 0.12%. Input material: naive CD4+ T cells from blood. These receptors came from a man aged 25-40 years with type 1 diabetes. CDR3s include the opening cysteine and the closing phenylalanine or tryptophan. The D gene is left open where the match is weak. Some rows have no size entry. The others give once, few or many, or a class for an expanded clone.

clone size,D gene,J gene,V gene,CDR3 DNA,CDR3 protein
-,-,TRBJ2-3,TRBV29-1,TGCAGCGTTGGACTTATTGCGAATACGCAGTATTTT,CSVGLIANTQYF
-,-,TRBJ1-6,TRBV7-2,TGTGCCAGCAGCTTAGATGGGGCAGGGGCAGGTAATTCACCCCTCCACTTT,CASSLDGAGAGNSPLHF
few,TRBD1,TRBJ1-5,TRBV6-1,TGTGCCAGCACAGAGGACAGGGGATTACAGCCCCAGCATTTT,CASTEDRGLQPQHF
-,TRBD1,TRBJ1-2,TRBV19,TGTGCCAGTAGTGCGGGACAGGGTAACTATGGCTACACCTTC,CASSAGQGNYGYTF
-,TRBD1,TRBJ1-4,TRBV19,TGTGCCAGTAGTGGGACAGTATCTAATGAAAAACTGTTTTTT,CASSGTVSNEKLFF
-,TRBD1,TRBJ1-1,TRBV2,TGTGCCAGCAGCCTAGACAGGGCAACCCTGAACACTGAAGCTTTCTTT,CASSLDRATLNTEAFF
-,-,TRBJ1-2,TRBV7-9,TGTGCCAGCAGCTTGCCCCTGAGGGAGCTCTCCTATGGCTACACCTTC,CASSLPLRELSYGYTF
-,-,TRBJ1-1,TRBV29-1,TGCAGCGTTGGGTGGGACACTGAAGCTTTCTTT,CSVGWDTEAFF
-,-,TRBJ1-2,TRBV14,TGTGCCAGCAGCCAAGATAGGCCCAGGGCCACAGGCTACACCTTC,CASSQDRPRATGYTF
-,-,TRBJ1-2,TRBV10-3,TGTGCCATCAGTGAAGCGGGGGCATCTGGCTACACCTTC,CAISEAGASGYTF
-,TRBD2,TRBJ2-5,TRBV28,TGTGCCAGCAGTGCATGGGGGGGACTAGCGGGCGCTGAGACCCAGTACTTC,CASSAWGGLAGAETQYF
-,TRBD1,TRBJ2-3,TRBV7-7,TGTGCCAGCAGCACGGGACAGAACACAGATACGCAGTATTTT,CASSTGQNTDTQYF
few,TRBD1,TRBJ2-1,TRBV2,TGTGCCAGCAACGCCGGACAGGCTAGTGGGGATGAGCAGTTCTTC,CASNAGQASGDEQFF
few,TRBD1,TRBJ2-7,TRBV28,TGTGCCAGCAGTTTGGGACAGGGGGCTTACGAGCAGTACTTC,CASSLGQGAYEQYF
few,TRBD2,TRBJ2-5,TRBV7-2,TGTGCCAGCAGCTTAGGCAGCGGCAGCGGGGGAAAGACCCAGTACTTC,CASSLGSGSGGKTQYF
-,TRBD1,TRBJ1-4,TRBV4-3,TGCGCCAGCAGCCGAAAACCAGGGGGACTGCCGAATGAAAAACTGTTTTTT,CASSRKPGGLPNEKLFF
few,-,TRBJ2-2,TRBV5-4,TGTGCCAGCAGCTTGCAGGGGTCGAACACCGGGGAGCTGTTTTTT,CASSLQGSNTGELFF
-,-,TRBJ1-4,TRBV7-2,TGTGCCAGCAGCCCCCCGGGGGGGGCGAATGAAAAACTGTTTTTT,CASSPPGGANEKLFF
-,TRBD1,TRBJ2-7,TRBV18,TGTGCCAGCTCACCAACCGGGACAGGGAGCTCCTACGAGCAGTACTTC,CASSPTGTGSSYEQYF
few,-,TRBJ2-7,TRBV7-9,TGTGCCAGCAGCTTAGCCATTCCTTCCTACGAGCAGTACTTC,CASSLAIPSYEQYF
-,-,TRBJ2-1,TRBV15,TGTGCCACCAGCAGGGCTGGGGACTCAAGCTCCTACAATGAGCAGTTCTTC,CATSRAGDSSSYNEQFF
-,-,TRBJ2-4,TRBV18,TGTGCCAGCTCACCGGACGGGGGATCCAAAAACATTCAGTACTTC,CASSPDGGSKNIQYF
-,-,TRBJ2-7,TRBV29-1,TGCAGCCCGGAACTCCAGTACTTC,CSPELQYF
-,-,TRBJ1-1,TRBV11-2,TGTGCCAGCAGCCCGGTGGGTAAGACTGAAGCTTTCTTT,CASSPVGKTEAFF
few,-,TRBJ2-7,TRBV27,TGTGCCAGCAGTTTAGCACCGGGACGCATCTACGAGCAGTACTTC,CASSLAPGRIYEQYF
few,TRBD2,TRBJ2-3,TRBV9,TGTGCCAGCAGCTTCGCGGGGGGGACCACAGATACGCAGTATTTT,CASSFAGGTTDTQYF
-,-,TRBJ1-5,TRBV30,TGTGCCTGGAGTGTAGGGGCCGGGAATCAGCCCCAGCATTTT,CAWSVGAGNQPQHF
-,TRBD2,TRBJ2-3,TRBV11-2,TGTGCCAGCAGCTTACAGCGGGGTGCTGATACGCAGTATTTT,CASSLQRGADTQYF
-,-,TRBJ1-5,TRBV7-2,TGTGCCAGCAGCTTGAGGGCAGGGAATCAGCCCCAGCATTTT,CASSLRAGNQPQHF
few,-,TRBJ2-6,TRBV4-3,TGCGCCAGCAGCCCCGTCGGCTCTGGGGCCAACGTCCTGACTTTC,CASSPVGSGANVLTF
-,-,TRBJ1-2,TRBV5-1,TGCGCCAGCAGCTTCATGCAGCCTACCTATGGCTACACCTTC,CASSFMQPTYGYTF
-,-,TRBJ2-2,TRBV7-8,TGTGCCAGCAGCGAGTTCGGGGGATTGAACACCGGGGAGCTGTTTTTT,CASSEFGGLNTGELFF
-,TRBD1,TRBJ2-2,TRBV5-1,TGCGCCAGCAGCCCCGGACAGGGCTACACCGGGGAGCTGTTTTTT,CASSPGQGYTGELFF
-,TRBD2,TRBJ2-1,TRBV9,TGTGCCAGCAGCGGAGAGCCCGGACTAGCGGGGTCCAAGTATGAGCAGTTCTTC,CASSGEPGLAGSKYEQFF
-,-,TRBJ2-3,TRBV7-3,TGTGCCAGCAGCTTCTCCACAGATACGCAGTATTTT,CASSFSTDTQYF
few,TRBD1,TRBJ2-7,TRBV7-2,TGTGCCAGCAGATCAAGCGGGACAGGGTTTTTTTACGAGCAGTACTTC,CASRSSGTGFFYEQYF
-,-,TRBJ1-2,TRBV10-3,TGTGCCATCAGTGAACCGGGGGCGCATAATGGCTACACCTTC,CAISEPGAHNGYTF